These 5 T cell receptor beta chains share one sample of origin, sequenced in a study of identical twins. TCRdb re-called the 5' RACE reads through MiXCR, storing one row per CDR3 protein. The repertoire holds around 100,000 distinct CDR3 sequences, 5.9% seen once, with more than 10% in the top ten. The sequenced sample consisted of memory T cells sorted from blood. These receptors came from a woman in her 50s in good health.

The J gene is TRBJ2-2, the V gene TRBV28; a weak D match, TRBD2 (5 bases). V lost 6 bases, J lost 6 bases, and 20 bases lay in between. Germline-derived CDR1 and CDR2 are MDHEN and SYDVKM. The CDR3 runs 16 residues. CDR3 protein: CASSPARRTIAGELFF. In nucleotides, the CDR3 is TGTGCCAGCAGCCCAGCTAGGAGGACCATTGCCGGGGAGCTGTTTTTT.

This clonotype was detected many times. V and J are TRBV5-4 and TRBJ2-1; D is perhaps TRBD1 (6 bases). CDR3 length: 14 residues. Trimming removed 0 bases at V and 9 bases at J, with 13 bases between. CDR1 is SGHNT, CDR2 YYREEE, per germline (reference sequence). The CDR3 coding sequence is TGTGCCAGCAGCTTGGACATACAGGGCGGTGAGCAGTTCTTC. Translation gives CASSLDIQGGEQFF.

In its sample, this clonotype was seen many times. This chain uses TRBV7-8 with TRBJ2-2; D remains unclear. Trimming stripped 1 base from V and 6 bases from J, with 6 bases between. Per germline, CDR1 SGHVS and CDR2 FQNEAQ. The CDR3 covers 13 residues. The CDR3 DNA is TGTGCCAGCAGCTTAGACGACCCCGGGGAGCTGTTTTTT. The encoded protein is CASSLDDPGELFF.

This clonotype was detected many times. The chain employs TRBV12-3 or TRBV12-4 and TRBJ2-7, with 9 bases fitting TRBD2. The CDR3 is made up of 14 amino acids. V lost 7 bases, J lost 3 bases, and 7 bases stayed unmatched. CDR3 sequence reads: CASKLTSGHYEQYF. CDR3 coding DNA: TGTGCCAGCAAACTGACTAGCGGCCACTACGAGCAGTACTTC.

This clonotype was detected ten times or more. This sequence joins TRBV24-1 and TRBJ2-6, with D possibly TRBD2 on 5 matching bases. The CDR3 is made up of 13 amino acids. In germline, CDR1 is KGHDR, CDR2 SFDVKD. Trimming stripped 9 bases from V and 2 bases from J, with 7 bases between. The CDR3 DNA sequence: TGTGCCACCGAGGGTACTGGGGCCAACGTCCTGACTTTC. Its translation: CATEGTGANVLTF.